The clone carrying this T cell receptor (beta chain) was seen a handful of times. This entry belongs to a study of blood T cell repertoires in COVID-19. Across the whole study: Samples came from the United States, Italy and Spain, spanning acute and convalescent COVID-19. Sample material is recorded as cDNA or gDNA derived from T cells, B-cell-depleted T cells, or PBMCs.

Germline V gives CDR1 SEHNR, CDR2 FQNEAQ (reference sequence). V gave up 2 bases and J gave up 8 bases, with 12 bases separating them. The CDR3 contains 13 residues. Study processing details: Estimation of nucleated cell counts relied on the amplification of reference gene primers. Assay used: immunoSEQ multiplex PCR; TCRdb lists only in-frame clones, some missing. That table supplies the V and J calls and clone size; D and trimming were determined from the DNA. The sample holds a few hundred thousand clones; 70% to 90% are singletons and the top ten take less than 0.95%. Patients of the Seattle cohort, enrolled during active infection, were followed longitudinally.

The clonotype was recovered from a man aged 18 to 30 with COVID-19, enrolled during active disease. Sequenced: peripheral blood. V usage is TRBV7-9 and J usage is TRBJ1-2; D is uncertain. The chain's CDR3 is CASSLTALRGYTF. CDR3 DNA sequence: TGTGCCAGCAGCTTAACCGCCCTGAGGGGCTACACCTTC.